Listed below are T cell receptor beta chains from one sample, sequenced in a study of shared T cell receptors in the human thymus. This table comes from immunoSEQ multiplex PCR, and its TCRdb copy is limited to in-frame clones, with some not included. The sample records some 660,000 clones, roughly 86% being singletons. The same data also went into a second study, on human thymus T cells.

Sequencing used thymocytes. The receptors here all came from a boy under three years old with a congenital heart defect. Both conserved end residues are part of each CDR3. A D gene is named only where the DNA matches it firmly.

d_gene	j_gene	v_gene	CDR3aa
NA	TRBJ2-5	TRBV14	CASSLRDSEETQYF
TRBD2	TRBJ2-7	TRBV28	CASSLSGSGVRPYEQYF
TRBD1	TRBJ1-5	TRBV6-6	CASTPTRGRQPQHF
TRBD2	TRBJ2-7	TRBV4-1	CASSQRTSGGVAYEQYF
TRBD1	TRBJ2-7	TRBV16	CASSQLTGFHEQYF
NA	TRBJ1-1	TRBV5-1	CASSLGPLPREAFF
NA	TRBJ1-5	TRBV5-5	CASSFPGGTNQPQHF
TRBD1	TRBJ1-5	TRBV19	CASRGQGWSNQPQHF
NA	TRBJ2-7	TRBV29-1	CSVGTDEQYF
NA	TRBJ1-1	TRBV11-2	CASSSGSNTEAFF
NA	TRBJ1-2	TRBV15	CATSRATGYQAWNYGYTF
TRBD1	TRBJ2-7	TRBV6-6	CASSHGRTGKGEQYF
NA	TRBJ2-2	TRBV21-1	CASSKRPPSGNTGELFF
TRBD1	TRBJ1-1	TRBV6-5	CASSRDRENTEAFF
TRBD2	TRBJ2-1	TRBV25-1	CASSELWEGSNEQFF
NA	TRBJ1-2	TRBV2	CASSEGTVSGPYGYTF
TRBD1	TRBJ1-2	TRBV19	CASRDRVINGYTF
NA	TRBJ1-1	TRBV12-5	CASGLVPAGMNTEAFF
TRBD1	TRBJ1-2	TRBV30	CAWSLTPPGQGASYGYTF
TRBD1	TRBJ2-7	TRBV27	CASRGQGDYEQYF
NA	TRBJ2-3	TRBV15	CATSRGGGPGQITDTQYF
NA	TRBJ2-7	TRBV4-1	CASSQAMRTGPYEQYF
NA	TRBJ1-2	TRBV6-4	CASRGGRTSGYTF
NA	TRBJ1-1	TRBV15	CATSRDPQANTEAFF
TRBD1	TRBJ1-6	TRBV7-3	CASSRDRGNSPLHF
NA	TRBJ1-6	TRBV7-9	CASSLSTGNNSPLHF
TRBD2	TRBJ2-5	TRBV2	CASPSERGSGETQYF
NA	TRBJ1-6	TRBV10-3	CAISESGHGSYNSPLHF
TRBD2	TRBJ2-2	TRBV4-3	CASSLKRGGLTGELFF
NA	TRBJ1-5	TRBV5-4	CASSQPGRYSNQPQHF
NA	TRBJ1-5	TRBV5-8	CASSSRTKQEYSNQPQHF
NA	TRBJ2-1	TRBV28	CASRQQGGRSYNEQFF
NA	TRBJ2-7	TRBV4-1	CASSHISQGGIYEQYF
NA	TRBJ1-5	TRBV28	CASSPEAGLNQPQHF
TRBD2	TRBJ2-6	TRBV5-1	CASSLDTLADYSGANVLTF
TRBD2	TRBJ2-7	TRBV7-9	CASSLAGTRPYEQYF
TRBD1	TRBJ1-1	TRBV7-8	CASSLGFRTGNTEAFF
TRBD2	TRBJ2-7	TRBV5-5	CASSLGETSGKEYEQYF
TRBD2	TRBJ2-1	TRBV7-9	CASSSPGGTDEQFF
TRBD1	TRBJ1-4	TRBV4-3	CASSQEVIGTGREKLFF
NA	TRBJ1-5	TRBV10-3	CAISESWHRNQPQHF